This T cell receptor (beta chain) comes out of a study of CD8 T cells in Susac syndrome. Negative isolation was applied to CD8+ and CD4+ T cells, and FACS enrichment was applied to TEMRA cells. V dropped 10 bases and J dropped 7; count of bases not matched to a gene: 9. The CDR3 is 13 residues long. CDR1 LNHDA and CDR2 SQIVND come from the germline V gene (reference sequence). Random hexamers were used to reverse transcribe roughly 0.45 to 1 ug of RNA. Across 54 Vbeta and 13 Jbeta, immunoSEQ multiplex PCR amplified TCR beta CDR3. Each CDR3 protein is one row after TCRdb ran MiXCR on the immunoSEQ multiplex PCR reads. The sample shows tens of thousands of distinct CDR3 sequences, approximately 93% of them seen only once.

This clonotype was obtained from a human donor with Susac syndrome. The chain is built from TRBV19 and TRBJ1-5; 8 nucleotides agree with TRBD1. The sequencing input was CD4+ T cells from PBMCs. Here the CDR3 reads CATRGQGQQPQHF. CDR3 sequence (DNA): TGTGCCACCCGAGGACAGGGACAACAGCCCCAGCATTTT.